Listed below are T cell receptor beta chains from one sample, sequenced in a study of T cell responses to AZD1222 COVID-19 vaccine. Produced via immunoSEQ multiplex PCR; TCRdb's table is partial and in-frame only. The data contain tens of thousands of clones, about nine tenths of them singletons. The specimen was peripheral blood, collected on day 0 of AZD1222 vaccination. These receptors were obtained from an adult in good health. The CDR3 runs from the conserved cysteine through the conserved F or W. The order of the fields is CDR3 protein, CDR3 DNA, V gene, clone size, D gene, J gene. A D gene is named only where the DNA matches it firmly. For some rows the clone size is stated as once, few or many, or as a class when expanded; others skip it.

CDR3 protein: CASSLAPGRAHEQYF
CDR3 DNA: TGTGCCAGCAGCTTAGCGCCCGGCAGGGCCCACGAGCAGTACTTC
V gene: TRBV7-2
clone size: -
D gene: -
J gene: TRBJ2-7

CDR3 protein: CATSREQSNTEAFF
CDR3 DNA: TGTGCCACCAGCAGAGAACAGTCTAACACTGAAGCTTTCTTT
V gene: TRBV15
clone size: once
D gene: -
J gene: TRBJ1-1

CDR3 protein: CASSRSYSNQPQHF
CDR3 DNA: TGTGCCAGCTCCCGCAGTTATAGCAATCAGCCCCAGCATTTT
V gene: TRBV2
clone size: -
D gene: -
J gene: TRBJ1-5

CDR3 protein: CASSLVTGQETQYF
CDR3 DNA: TGTGCCAGCAGCTTAGTTACAGGGCAAGAGACCCAGTACTTC
V gene: TRBV7-9
clone size: -
D gene: -
J gene: TRBJ2-5

CDR3 protein: CASSRGQGYGYTF
CDR3 DNA: TGTGCCAGCAGCCGAGGACAGGGCTATGGCTACACCTTC
V gene: TRBV7-8
clone size: -
D gene: TRBD1
J gene: TRBJ1-2

CDR3 protein: CSVELGFLGNIQYF
CDR3 DNA: TGCAGCGTTGAACTTGGATTCCTCGGAAACATTCAGTACTTC
V gene: TRBV29-1
clone size: -
D gene: -
J gene: TRBJ2-4

CDR3 protein: CASSFRSLAKNIQYF
CDR3 DNA: TGTGCCAGCAGTTTCCGGTCTTTAGCCAAAAACATTCAGTACTTC
V gene: TRBV6-2/TRBV6-3
clone size: -
D gene: -
J gene: TRBJ2-4

CDR3 protein: CASSLGSRIGGGYTF
CDR3 DNA: TGTGCCAGCAGTTTGGGGTCGAGAATCGGGGGTGGCTACACCTTC
V gene: TRBV28
clone size: -
D gene: -
J gene: TRBJ1-2

CDR3 protein: CSVEEGITTQHF
CDR3 DNA: TGCAGCGTTGAAGAAGGGATCACGACCCAGCATTTT
V gene: TRBV29-1
clone size: -
D gene: -
J gene: TRBJ1-5

CDR3 protein: CASSFRQGTYEQYF
CDR3 DNA: TGCGCCAGCAGCTTTCGACAGGGTACCTACGAGCAGTACTTC
V gene: TRBV5-1
clone size: -
D gene: TRBD1
J gene: TRBJ2-7

CDR3 protein: CASSLQGRGYTDTQYF
CDR3 DNA: TGTGCCAGCAGCTTACAGGGGCGGGGATACACAGATACGCAGTATTTT
V gene: TRBV7-2
clone size: -
D gene: -
J gene: TRBJ2-3

CDR3 protein: CATKQKSMDEQFF
CDR3 DNA: TGTGCCACCAAACAGAAGTCAATGGATGAGCAGTTCTTC
V gene: TRBV24-1
clone size: -
D gene: -
J gene: TRBJ2-1

CDR3 protein: CASSQAVDTQYF
CDR3 DNA: TGTGCCAGCAGCCAAGCCGTAGATACGCAGTATTTT
V gene: TRBV3-1/TRBV3-2
clone size: -
D gene: -
J gene: TRBJ2-3

CDR3 protein: CASSRGKGEAFF
CDR3 DNA: TGTGCCAGCAGTCGGGGCAAGGGTGAAGCTTTCTTT
V gene: TRBV2
clone size: few
D gene: -
J gene: TRBJ1-1

CDR3 protein: CASSFRALNTEAFF
CDR3 DNA: TGTGCCAGCAGCTTTAGGGCGTTGAACACTGAAGCTTTCTTT
V gene: TRBV7-8
clone size: -
D gene: -
J gene: TRBJ1-1

CDR3 protein: CASSSTAGLAFPYGYTF
CDR3 DNA: TGTGCCAGCAGTTCTACGGCTGGGCTTGCCTTTCCTTATGGCTACACCTTC
V gene: TRBV7-8
clone size: -
D gene: -
J gene: TRBJ1-2

CDR3 protein: CASSPGTVKNIQYF
CDR3 DNA: TGTGCCAGCAGCCCCGGGACAGTTAAAAACATTCAGTACTTC
V gene: TRBV3-1/TRBV3-2
clone size: -
D gene: TRBD1
J gene: TRBJ2-4

CDR3 protein: CASSSRTGTNTGELFF
CDR3 DNA: TGTGCCAGCAGCTCGCGGACAGGGACGAACACCGGGGAGCTGTTTTTT
V gene: TRBV9
clone size: -
D gene: TRBD1
J gene: TRBJ2-2

CDR3 protein: CSAGGGLYTGELFF
CDR3 DNA: TGCAGCGCTGGGGGTGGTCTTTACACCGGGGAGCTGTTTTTT
V gene: TRBV29-1
clone size: -
D gene: -
J gene: TRBJ2-2

CDR3 protein: CASSQGTLEEQYF
CDR3 DNA: TGCGCCAGCAGCCAGGGGACATTGGAAGAGCAGTACTTC
V gene: TRBV5-1
clone size: -
D gene: -
J gene: TRBJ2-7

CDR3 protein: CASQYTASNQPQHF
CDR3 DNA: TGTGCCAGTCAGTATACCGCCTCCAATCAGCCCCAGCATTTT
V gene: TRBV19
clone size: -
D gene: -
J gene: TRBJ1-5

CDR3 protein: CASSDYTFGLLF
CDR3 DNA: TGTGCCAGCAGTGATTATACTTTCGGCCTCTTATTC
V gene: TRBV6-1
clone size: -
D gene: -
J gene: TRBJ1-2

CDR3 protein: CASSSTGTQYF
CDR3 DNA: TGTGCCAGCAGCTCGACCGGGACGCAGTATTTT
V gene: TRBV11-2
clone size: -
D gene: -
J gene: TRBJ2-3

CDR3 protein: CASSYGSGLSNQPQHF
CDR3 DNA: TGTGCCAGCAGTTATGGGTCCGGCCTGTCCAATCAGCCCCAGCATTTT
V gene: TRBV6-5
clone size: -
D gene: -
J gene: TRBJ1-5

CDR3 protein: CASRIAGTGGLNYEQYF
CDR3 DNA: TGTGCCAGCAGAATCGCCGGGACAGGGGGCCTCAACTACGAGCAGTACTTC
V gene: TRBV28
clone size: -
D gene: TRBD1
J gene: TRBJ2-7

CDR3 protein: CASSARTSYNEQFF
CDR3 DNA: TGTGCCAGCAGCGCCAGGACGTCCTACAATGAGCAGTTCTTC
V gene: TRBV9
clone size: -
D gene: -
J gene: TRBJ2-1

CDR3 protein: CASSERPNTGELFF
CDR3 DNA: TGCGCCAGCAGTGAGCGCCCCAACACCGGGGAGCTGTTTTTT
V gene: TRBV10-1
clone size: -
D gene: -
J gene: TRBJ2-2

CDR3 protein: CASSYPPGRGEQYF
CDR3 DNA: TGTGCCAGCAGTTACCCCCCAGGGAGGGGCGAGCAGTACTTC
V gene: TRBV28
clone size: -
D gene: TRBD2
J gene: TRBJ2-7

CDR3 protein: CAWSSGRAQGNSPLHF
CDR3 DNA: TGTGCCTGGAGTTCAGGGAGGGCGCAGGGGAATTCACCCCTCCACTTT
V gene: TRBV30
clone size: once
D gene: -
J gene: TRBJ1-6

CDR3 protein: CASRRDRGRGEPQHF
CDR3 DNA: TGTGCCAGCAGACGGGACAGGGGGCGCGGGGAGCCCCAGCATTTT
V gene: TRBV6-5
clone size: -
D gene: TRBD1
J gene: TRBJ1-5

CDR3 protein: CASSLVLVLGTDTQYF
CDR3 DNA: TGTGCCAGCAGCTTAGTTCTAGTGCTTGGCACAGATACGCAGTATTTT
V gene: TRBV7-2
clone size: -
D gene: -
J gene: TRBJ2-3

CDR3 protein: CASSQEAERGYTF
CDR3 DNA: TGTGCCAGCAGCCAAGAGGCTGAGCGAGGCTACACCTTC
V gene: TRBV3-1/TRBV3-2
clone size: -
D gene: -
J gene: TRBJ1-2

CDR3 protein: CASSRTSGGANTGELFF
CDR3 DNA: TGTGCCAGCAGCCGGACTAGCGGGGGGGCGAACACCGGGGAGCTGTTTTTT
V gene: TRBV7-6
clone size: -
D gene: TRBD2
J gene: TRBJ2-2

CDR3 protein: CASRAPGLPSHTF
CDR3 DNA: TGTGCCAGCAGGGCCCCGGGACTCCCCTCCCACACCTTC
V gene: TRBV5-8
clone size: -
D gene: -
J gene: TRBJ1-2

CDR3 protein: CASGSGSNPYEQYF
CDR3 DNA: TGTGCCAGCGGTAGCGGGAGCAATCCCTACGAGCAGTACTTC
V gene: TRBV2
clone size: -
D gene: TRBD2
J gene: TRBJ2-7

CDR3 protein: CASSRSAGNYEQYF
CDR3 DNA: TGTGCCAGCAGCCGCTCGGCGGGTAACTACGAGCAGTACTTC
V gene: TRBV14
clone size: -
D gene: -
J gene: TRBJ2-7

CDR3 protein: CASSLDRGWGETQYF
CDR3 DNA: TGTGCCAGCAGCTTAGATCGGGGCTGGGGGGAGACCCAGTACTTC
V gene: TRBV7-2
clone size: -
D gene: -
J gene: TRBJ2-5

CDR3 protein: CASRRNPEQGKSGEQFF
CDR3 DNA: TGTGCAAGTCGACGAAACCCCGAACAGGGGAAATCCGGTGAGCAGTTCTTC
V gene: TRBV12-2
clone size: -
D gene: -
J gene: TRBJ2-1

CDR3 protein: CASSFVPGTDNEQFF
CDR3 DNA: TGCGCCAGCAGCTTTGTGCCCGGGACTGACAATGAGCAGTTCTTC
V gene: TRBV5-1
clone size: -
D gene: -
J gene: TRBJ2-1

CDR3 protein: CASTQRLAEETQYF
CDR3 DNA: TGTGCCAGCACCCAGAGACTAGCCGAGGAGACCCAGTACTTC
V gene: TRBV3-1/TRBV3-2
clone size: few
D gene: TRBD2
J gene: TRBJ2-5

CDR3 protein: CASSALEAGDSNQPQHF
CDR3 DNA: TGCGCCAGCAGTGCCCTCGAGGCCGGGGATAGCAATCAGCCCCAGCATTTT
V gene: TRBV10-1
clone size: few
D gene: -
J gene: TRBJ1-5

CDR3 protein: CASSLDFSEQFF
CDR3 DNA: TGTGCCAGCAGCTTAGACTTTAGTGAGCAGTTCTTC
V gene: TRBV7-9
clone size: -
D gene: -
J gene: TRBJ2-1

CDR3 protein: CASSQELSTEAFF
CDR3 DNA: TGTGCCAGCAGCCAAGAACTGAGCACTGAAGCTTTCTTT
V gene: TRBV3-1/TRBV3-2
clone size: -
D gene: -
J gene: TRBJ1-1

CDR3 protein: CASSQGGVNNEQFF
CDR3 DNA: TGCGCCAGCAGCCAGGGGGGGGTCAACAATGAGCAGTTCTTC
V gene: TRBV4-1
clone size: -
D gene: TRBD2
J gene: TRBJ2-1